This entry describes one T cell receptor beta chain. Its target antigen remains unknown. No much larger clone is present one base from it, and per-base qualities are unavailable. This specimen includes other DNA sequences encoding the same CDR3. Patients with autoimmune disease history or receiving systemic immunosuppression were excluded from the trial. In every dose cohort, peripheral blood was drawn for TCR sequencing at baseline, cycle 4 day 1, and cycle 7 day 1. The samples were taken from a phase I, first-in-human, multicenter, open-label dose-escalation trial of ivuxolimab. Adults with locally advanced or metastatic melanoma, renal cell, hepatocellular, or head and neck squamous cell carcinoma were enrolled in the trial. Before TCR sequencing, CD4+ and CD8+ T cells were separately sorted from peripheral blood. The germline ends are 12 bases apart after V is trimmed by 0 bases and J by 4 bases. Looking up the germline V gene (reference sequence) yields CDR1 LNHNV and CDR2 YYDKDF. The CDR3 has 15 amino acids, counting the end cysteine and phenylalanine. Just CDR3 DNA is preserved here, 45 bases in frame from base 1.

This entry is derived from a study of OX40 agonist ivuxolimab in advanced cancers. With regard to the full study: Ivuxolimab was a fully human IgG2 agonistic monoclonal antibody targeting the costimulatory receptor OX40 (CD134). Patients were allowed to have had prior anti-PD-1, anti-PD-L1 or anti-CTLA-4 therapy, and roughly two fifths of the dose-escalation patients had been treated with checkpoint inhibitors. The paper describes the monotherapy dose-escalation part (N = 52 patients) of the phase I trial of ivuxolimab. Peripheral TCRbeta sequencing aimed to test whether ivuxolimab altered TCR sequence diversity and caused clonal T-cell expansion. Of the roughly 51 patients in dose escalation, some 19 had hepatocellular carcinoma, about 15 had melanoma, 9 had renal cell carcinoma and 9 had head and neck cancer. Three dose-escalation patients achieved partial responses, one with hepatocellular carcinoma and two with cutaneous melanoma. Intravenous ivuxolimab was administered to patients every 2 weeks at six dose levels: 0.01, 0.1, 0.3, 1.5, 3 and 10 mg/kg. In the dose-escalation cohort, roughly 80% of patients were male, and the mean age was about 55 years, with a range of about 20 to 79.

Here is what the overall study found, with its caveats: Which antigens the clonally expanded peripheral T cells were specific for was not determined. Partial responders in the 0.1-3.0 mg/kg groups had among the lowest normalized peripheral clonal expansion, especially among CD8+ T cells. Clonal expansion of both CD4+ and CD8+ blood T cells was observed from baseline to week 6 at doses 0.1 to 3.0 mg/kg. Low levels of normalized T-cell clonal expansion were also seen in some patients who did not respond. After ivuxolimab, more expanded clones were found on average in CD8+ T cells than in CD4+ T cells.

For sequencing of the TCRbeta CDR3 region, genomic DNA was extracted from the sorted cells. The immunoSEQ Assay was used to sequence the TCRbeta CDR3 regions. What TCRdb holds here is the immuneACCESS table cut down to in-frame rearrangements. Part of the clones is not present; checked against another copy, under half of the missing clones reflect an unresolved V gene, and the others are unexplained. The sample records approximately 87,000 clones, approximately 90% of which are singletons. In total, the top ten clones hold around 0.76% of the sample. This TCR was recovered from an adult with an advanced solid tumor such as melanoma, head and neck, liver or kidney cancer. The material sequenced was CD4+ or CD8+ T cells sorted from blood, taken in a trial of the OX40 agonist ivuxolimab. Recombination connected TRBV15 to TRBJ1-2; possibly the D gene is TRBD1, per 5 matching bases. The CDR3 reads as follows: CATSRDAGALYGYTF. DNA sequence: TGTGCCACCAGCAGAGATGCTGGGGCCCTCTATGGCTACACCTTC.